These 30 T cell receptor beta chains were all obtained from the same sample, sequenced in a study of vaccination effects on CD4 cells after COVID-19. It was after nine to ten days of culture that CD4+ T cells were isolated. Every participant took two doses of the BNT162b2 or mRNA-1273 vaccine. Profiling relied on immunoSEQ multiplex PCR, and the TCRdb table lists in-frame clones only, not all of them. The sample carries nearly 45,000 clones, 72% recorded once. Their antigens remain unidentified. Sequencing was performed on CD4+ T cells from PBMCs cultured without peptide, taken after COVID-19 vaccination. These receptors all come from a human donor who received a COVID-19 vaccine.

The rearrangement uses TRBV18 and TRBJ1-2; possible D gene TRBD1, 6 bases. The V gene's germline CDR1 is KGHSH and CDR2 LQKENI. The CDR3 sequence is 14 residues long. Trimming took off 6 bases at V and 4 bases at J, with 15 bases between the two ends. The CDR3 region is CASSQTDSFYGYTF. The CDR3 DNA is TGTGCCAGCTCCCAGACGGACAGTTTCTATGGCTACACCTTC.

V usage is TRBV10-1 and J usage is TRBJ2-1; 10 bases are shared with TRBD2. The V gene's germline CDR1 is WNHNN and CDR2 SYGVQD (reference sequence). V trimming: 4 bases; J trimming: 5 bases; junction bases outside the gene matches: 11. This CDR3 comprises 17 residues. Here the CDR3 DNA reads TGCGCCAGCAGTGGGACTGCCGGGACTAGCGTTAACAATGAGCAGTTCTTC. This gives the protein CASSGTAGTSVNNEQFF.

This clone was observed a handful of times. This chain uses TRBV27 with TRBJ2-1; 9 nucleotides line up with TRBD2. Germline trimming cut 4 bases from V and 2 bases from J; bases unmatched to any gene: 6. Germline assignment: CDR1 MNHEY and CDR2 SMNVEV (reference sequence). The CDR3 spans 16 residues. CDR3 coding DNA: TGTGCCAGCAGTTCCCCTAGCGGGACTGCCTACAATGAGCAGTTCTTC. Amino acid sequence: CASSSPSGTAYNEQFF.

This chain connects TRBV29-1 to TRBJ1-4; D is unclear. The V end was cut by 4 bases, the J end by 0 bases, with 9 bases between. Germline lookup yields CDR1 SQVTM and CDR2 ANQGSEA. The CDR3 consists of 14 residues. The CDR3 nucleotides read TGCAGCGTTGTAAAGCTTTCAACTAATGAAAAACTGTTTTTT. Translated: CSVVKLSTNEKLFF.

This clone was observed a single time. V usage is TRBV12-3 or TRBV12-4 and J usage is TRBJ2-3; no reliable D call. This CDR3 contains 12 residues. V lost 6 bases and J lost 2, with 6 bases in between. CDR3 sequence reads: CASSLHTDTQYF. The CDR3 nucleotides are TGTGCCAGCAGCCTGCACACAGATACGCAGTATTTT.

V gene TRBV6-5 combines with J gene TRBJ2-3, with TRBD2 identical over 11 bases. The CDR3 consists of 15 residues. Germline V lookup: CDR1 MNHEY, CDR2 SVGAGI. The junction had 4 bases not matched to a gene; V was cut back by 6 bases and J by 2 bases. The CDR3 region is CASRLAGAVTDTQYF. The CDR3, as DNA: TGTGCCAGCAGACTAGCGGGGGCTGTCACAGATACGCAGTATTTT.

The chain links TRBV6-5 to TRBJ2-2; 12 bases fit TRBD2. The CDR3 runs 15 residues. CDR1 is MNHEY, CDR2 SVGAGI, per germline. V dropped 7 bases and J dropped 6; count of bases not matched to a gene: 6. The CDR3 DNA reads as TGTGCCAGCACCCGACTAGCGGGGGTACCCGGGGAGCTGTTTTTT. As protein: CASTRLAGVPGELFF.

V and J are TRBV24-1 and TRBJ1-1; 10 bases agree with TRBD1. Germline V gene lookup returns CDR1 KGHDR and CDR2 SFDVKD. Trimming cost V 7 bases and J 0 bases; bases outside gene matches: 4. CDR3 length equals 15 residues. The CDR3 reads CATRGQGCMNTEAFF. The CDR3 DNA sequence: TGTGCCACCAGGGGACAGGGGTGTATGAACACTGAAGCTTTCTTT.

This rearrangement joins TRBV6-1 to TRBJ2-7; D perhaps matches TRBD1 (6 bases). V lost 5 bases and J lost 4, with 12 bases in between. Germline V CDR1 and CDR2: MNHNS, SASEGT. This CDR3 contains 13 residues. The CDR3 DNA reads as TGTGCCAGCAGTCGGGACATCTTATACGAGCAGTACTTC. It codes for CASSRDILYEQYF.

This clone has more than one count but fewer than ten. CDR3 coding DNA: TGTGCCAGCAGCGGGCCGGGACAGGGAAGACACGAGCAGTACTTC. It specifies CASSGPGQGRHEQYF. The chain recombines TRBV7-9 with TRBJ2-7, with 9 bases fitting TRBD1. The trim removed 5 bases at V and 5 bases at J, leaving 10 bases unmatched. Germline V lookup: CDR1 SEHNR, CDR2 FQNEAQ (reference sequence). The CDR3 consists of 15 residues.

This chain links TRBV29-1 with TRBJ2-2, with 9 bases lining up with TRBD1. Germline V gene lookup returns CDR1 SQVTM and CDR2 ANQGSEA. This CDR3 region has 14 residues. V lost 5 bases to trimming and J lost 6 bases; unmatched junction nucleotides: 7. CDR3 coding DNA: TGCAGCGTTATTTCCGACAGGGGGGCCGGGGAGCTGTTTTTT. Protein product: CSVISDRGAGELFF.

V is TRBV29-1 and J is TRBJ2-1; 15 bases are shared with TRBD2. The CDR3 loop spans 18 amino acids. Germline V CDR1 and CDR2: SQVTM, ANQGSEA. The V segment lost 3 bases and the J segment 0 bases; nucleotides outside the gene matches: 6. Written as DNA, the CDR3 is TGCAGCGTTGAGGGACTAGCGGGGGGCCTTAGCTCCTACAATGAGCAGTTCTTC. This sequence encodes CSVEGLAGGLSSYNEQFF.

The gene calls are TRBV6-2 or TRBV6-3 and TRBJ1-2; the match to TRBD1 covers 7 bases. This CDR3 contains 14 residues. V gave up 6 bases and J gave up 2 bases; unmatched junction bases: 6. CDR1 MNHEY and CDR2 SVGEGT come from the germline V gene. CDR3: CASSRQGLNYGYTF. As DNA, the CDR3 is TGTGCCAGCAGCCGACAGGGATTAAACTATGGCTACACCTTC.

The sample holds one count of this clone. The chain employs TRBV3-1 (or the pseudogene TRBV3-2) and TRBJ1-2, with D unresolved. Trimming cost V 0 bases and J 2 bases, with 10 bases left between them. The length of the CDR3 is 15 residues. Germline CDR1 is LGHDT and CDR2 is YNNKEL (reference sequence). CDR3 loop: CASSQEFGVNYGYTF. The CDR3 nucleotides read TGTGCCAGCAGCCAAGAGTTCGGGGTAAACTATGGCTACACCTTC.

This chain joins TRBV2 and TRBJ1-5; TRBD1 matches 8 bases. The CDR3 spans 14 residues. Germline CDR1 SNHLY, CDR2 FYNNEI. V lost 5 bases, J lost 5 bases, and 5 bases stayed unmatched. The CDR3 sequence: CASSFQGADQPQHF. Written as DNA, the CDR3 is TGTGCCAGCAGTTTCCAGGGGGCCGATCAGCCCCAGCATTTT.

The genes are TRBV5-6 and TRBJ2-3, with D possibly TRBD2 on 5 matching bases. Germline-derived CDR1 and CDR2 are SGHDT and YYEEEE. V was trimmed by 0 bases and J by 9 bases, leaving 14 bases between them. This CDR3 has 14 residues. CDR3 sequence: CASSLVSSPLTQYF. CDR3 nucleotide sequence: TGTGCCAGCAGCTTGGTTTCTAGCCCTTTGACGCAGTATTTT.

The chain couples TRBV6-6 to TRBJ2-2; 7 nucleotides align to TRBD2. With 7 bases clipped from V and 5 bases from J, the junction kept 4 bases outside the gene matches. CDR1 and CDR2 from the germline V gene are MNHNY and SVGAGI (reference sequence). This CDR3 spans 13 amino acids. The CDR3 nucleotides are TGTGCCAGCAATAACGGGAGGACCGGGGAGCTGTTTTTT. Translating gives CASNNGRTGELFF.

The sample holds a few counts of this clone. The chain recombines TRBV7-9 with TRBJ1-1; a weak D match, TRBD1 (6 bases). Germline V gives CDR1 SEHNR, CDR2 FQNEAQ (reference sequence). This CDR3 is 13 amino acids long. The ends were cut back, 4 bases at V and 7 bases at J, with 13 bases in the middle. The CDR3 sequence is CASSWWGRDEAFF. Written as DNA, the CDR3 is TGTGCCAGCAGCTGGTGGGGGCGGGATGAAGCTTTCTTT.

The V gene is TRBV18, the J gene TRBJ2-5; perhaps TRBD2 as D (6 bases). V shed 5 bases and J shed 7 bases, with 20 bases lying between them. This CDR3 region has 15 residues. Germline V gives CDR1 KGHSH, CDR2 LQKENI. CDR3 amino acids: CASSAGTRPDGTQYF. The CDR3 DNA reads TGTGCCAGCTCAGCGGGGACTCGACCGGACGGGACCCAGTACTTC.

The CDR3 nucleotides are TGTGCCAGCAGGGGAGGGACTAGCGGGGGTGAGACCCAGTACTTC. Encoded protein: CASRGGTSGGETQYF. The rearrangement joins TRBV27 to TRBJ2-5; 14 nucleotides agree with TRBD2. This CDR3 has 15 residues. J lost 5 bases, V lost 6 bases, and 5 bases had no gene match. The germline CDR1 and CDR2 sequences are MNHEY and SMNVEV (reference sequence).

The chain combines TRBV6-5 with TRBJ2-3; 8 bases match TRBD2. Germline CDR1 reads MNHEY; CDR2 reads SVGAGI. Trimming removed 8 bases from V and 9 bases from J; junction bases left unmatched: 10. The CDR3 is made up of 13 amino acids. The CDR3 sequence is CASQAGVRSTQYF. The CDR3 coding sequence is TGTGCCAGCCAAGCGGGGGTTCGATCAACGCAGTATTTT.

The chain carries TRBV6-6 and TRBJ2-3; TRBD1 is a possible D gene (5 bases). Trimming left V 6 bases short and J 5 bases short, with 12 bases between. The V gene's germline CDR1 is MNHNY and CDR2 SVGAGI (reference sequence). The CDR3 loop spans 13 amino acids. CDR3: CASRGPSGDTQYF. Written as DNA, the CDR3 is TGTGCCAGCAGGGGGCCAAGTGGAGATACGCAGTATTTT.

V gene TRBV23-1 combines with J gene TRBJ1-5; possible D gene TRBD1, 5 bases. TRBV23-1 is an open reading frame whose function is uncertain. Trimming shortened V by 5 bases and J by 2 bases, and 10 bases separated the two germline ends. This CDR3 has 14 residues. The CDR3: CASSRGPGNQPQHF. The CDR3 nucleotides read TGCGCCAGCAGTAGGGGCCCTGGCAATCAGCCCCAGCATTTT.

The V call is TRBV6-6, the J call TRBJ2-7; no clear D gene. The germline V and J ends were trimmed by 5 bases and 6 bases, with 14 bases remaining between them. The germline CDR1 and CDR2 sequences are MNHNY and SVGAGI (reference sequence). CDR3 length: 13 residues. For the CDR3, the DNA is TGTGCCAGCAGTATAGCCTCGGTTTCCGAGCAGTACTTC. Encoded protein: CASSIASVSEQYF.

The rearrangement joins TRBV10-3 to TRBJ1-1; tentative D call: TRBD1 (5 bases). Germline V gene sequence: CDR1 ENHRY, CDR2 SYGVKD. Trimming shortened V by 3 bases and J by 0 bases, and 8 bases separated the two germline ends. The CDR3 runs to 14 residues. Written as DNA, the CDR3 is TGTGCCATCAGTGACCGGGGCATGAACACTGAAGCTTTCTTT. Its protein product is CAISDRGMNTEAFF.

The rearrangement links TRBV5-1 to TRBJ2-5; TRBD2 matches 11 bases. Trimming removed 0 bases from V and 2 bases from J; junction bases left unmatched: 3. The CDR3 is 16 amino acids. From germline, CDR1 is SGHRS and CDR2 YFSETQ. The CDR3 sequence is CASSLGGTSGQETQYF. The CDR3 DNA sequence: TGCGCCAGCAGCTTGGGCGGGACTAGCGGACAAGAGACCCAGTACTTC.

The J gene is TRBJ1-6, the V gene TRBV30; D is uncertain. CDR3 size: 15 residues. Germline V gene lookup returns CDR1 GTSNPN and CDR2 SVGIG (reference sequence). Deletions cut 2 bases from V and 6 bases from J, with 14 bases between. The CDR3 DNA reads TGTGCCTGGAGTAATGGGGTCGGCTTTAATTCACCCCTCCACTTT. This gives the protein CAWSNGVGFNSPLHF.

The V call is TRBV11-2, the J call TRBJ2-3; TRBD2 matches at 13 bases. The CDR3 has 16 residues. Trimming removed 1 base from V and 7 bases from J; junction bases left unmatched: 5. CDR1 and CDR2 (germline): SGHAT, FQNNGV. This CDR3 is CASSLATSGGAYTQYF. The CDR3 DNA sequence: TGTGCCAGCAGCTTAGCTACTAGCGGGGGGGCCTATACGCAGTATTTT.

The rearrangement joins TRBV7-6 to TRBJ1-5; D is ambiguous. V was cut by 1 base and J by 5 bases, with 6 bases left in between. The CDR3 consists of 13 residues. Germline V gives CDR1 SGHVS, CDR2 FNYEAQ. In nucleotides, the CDR3 is TGTGCCAGCAGCTTAGACGGTTATCAGCCCCAGCATTTT. Translation gives CASSLDGYQPQHF.

The J gene is TRBJ1-1, the V gene TRBV3-1 (or the pseudogene TRBV3-2), with TRBD1 identical over 8 bases. There are 14 residues in the CDR3. The V gene end was trimmed by 4 bases and the J gene end by 5 bases; junction bases not matched to a gene: 6. Germline V gene sequence: CDR1 LGHDT, CDR2 YNNKEL (reference sequence). The CDR3 bases are TGTGCCAGCAGCCGAACAGGGGGGAGGACTGAAGCTTTCTTT. Amino acids: CASSRTGGRTEAFF.